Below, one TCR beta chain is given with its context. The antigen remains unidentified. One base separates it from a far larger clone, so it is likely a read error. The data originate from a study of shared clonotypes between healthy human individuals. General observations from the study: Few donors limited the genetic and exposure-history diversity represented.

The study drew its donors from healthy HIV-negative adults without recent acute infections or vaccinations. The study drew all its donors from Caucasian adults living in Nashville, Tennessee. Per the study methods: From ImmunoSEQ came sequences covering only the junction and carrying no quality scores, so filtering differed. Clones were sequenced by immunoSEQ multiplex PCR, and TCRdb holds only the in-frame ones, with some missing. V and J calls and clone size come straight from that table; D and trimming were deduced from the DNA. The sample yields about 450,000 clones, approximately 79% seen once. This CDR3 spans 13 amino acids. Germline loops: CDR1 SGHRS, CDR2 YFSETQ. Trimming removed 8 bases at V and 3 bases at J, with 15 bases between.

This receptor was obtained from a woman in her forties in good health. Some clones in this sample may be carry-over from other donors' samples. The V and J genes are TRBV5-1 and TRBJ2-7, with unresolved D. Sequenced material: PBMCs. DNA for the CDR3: TGCGCCAGTTCGGCGGAGATCTACTACGAGCAGTACTTC. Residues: CASSAEIYYEQYF.